Presented here are 27 T cell receptor beta chains from one specimen sequenced in a study of T cells after posttransplantation cyclophosphamide. The method was immunoSEQ multiplex PCR; TCRdb's version includes in-frame clones alone and lacks a portion of them. The table has about 52,000 clones, 90% to 95% seen once; the top ten hold approximately 2.8%. The sample taken for sequencing was PBMCs. The receptors derive from a woman between 25 and 40 years old in good health and a related stem cell transplant donor.

The chain joins TRBV6-1 to TRBJ2-3, with 10 positions matching TRBD1. The J segment lost 3 bases and the V segment lost 1 base, leaving 1 base of the junction unmatched. The germline V gene has CDR1 MNHNS and CDR2 SASEGT. The CDR3 covers 15 residues. Written as DNA, the CDR3 is TGTGCCAGCAGTGAAGGACAGGGGGCGACAGATACGCAGTATTTT. Amino acids: CASSEGQGATDTQYF.

V is TRBV5-1 and J is TRBJ2-7; the match to TRBD1 covers 9 bases. Germline CDR1 reads SGHRS; CDR2 reads YFSETQ. CDR3 length equals 14 residues. The junction had 6 bases not matched to a gene; V was cut back by 5 bases and J by 3 bases. The CDR3: CASRWTGVSYEQYF. The DNA of the CDR3 is TGCGCCAGCAGATGGACAGGGGTAAGCTACGAGCAGTACTTC.

The chain is built from TRBV30 and TRBJ1-1; D is perhaps TRBD1 (5 bases). From germline, CDR1 is GTSNPN and CDR2 SVGIG (reference sequence). Deletions cut 0 bases from V and 3 bases from J, with 5 bases between. The CDR3 extends over 12 amino acids. CDR3 nucleotides: TGTGCCTGGAGTGTACAGGACACTGAAGCTTTCTTT. Translated, it gives CAWSVQDTEAFF.

Turning to this clone: Compared with germline, one end of the junction differs, possibly owing to a read error. CDR3 in DNA: TGTGCCAGCAGCTTGGTAGGACAGGGGGCTTCAGCCCTCCACTTT. This sequence encodes CASSLVGQGASALHF. The chain combines TRBV5-4 with TRBJ1-6, with 11 bases matching TRBD1. Germline loops: CDR1 SGHNT, CDR2 YYREEE (reference sequence). This CDR3 contains 15 residues.

The V gene is TRBV5-6, the J gene TRBJ2-7; 8 bases fit TRBD2. The CDR3 has 14 residues. The germline V gene has CDR1 SGHDT and CDR2 YYEEEE. Trimming removed 4 bases from V and 0 bases from J; junction bases left unmatched: 3. The CDR3 region has the DNA TGTGCCAGCAGCCCCGGGACTAGCTCCTACGAGCAGTACTTC. Translated: CASSPGTSSYEQYF.

This sequence joins TRBV19 and TRBJ2-1; D gene uncertain. In germline, CDR1 is LNHDA, CDR2 SQIVND (reference sequence). The CDR3 is made up of 12 amino acids. Trimming stripped 6 bases from V and 10 bases from J, with 13 bases between. CDR3 region: CASRSEPREQFF. The CDR3 DNA sequence: TGTGCCAGTAGATCGGAGCCCCGGGAGCAGTTCTTC.

The rearrangement uses TRBV7-9 and TRBJ1-1; D is unclear. The germline V gene encodes CDR1 SEHNR and CDR2 FQNEAQ (reference sequence). This CDR3 contains 13 residues. The germline V and J ends were trimmed by 5 bases and 1 base, with 8 bases remaining between them. The DNA of the CDR3 is TGTGCCAGCAGCACTTCCTGGAACACTGAAGCTTTCTTT. It yields the protein CASSTSWNTEAFF.

The chain joins TRBV18 to TRBJ2-5, with D uncertain. The ends were cut back, 3 bases at V and 11 bases at J, with 13 bases in the middle. Germline V gene lookup returns CDR1 KGHSH and CDR2 LQKENI. This CDR3 is built from 12 residues. CDR3 sequence: CASSPAVGEQYF. The CDR3 DNA is TGTGCCAGCTCACCTGCAGTCGGAGAGCAGTACTTC.

CDR3 sequence (DNA): TGTGCCAGCAGTCTAATGACAGGGGGAAACACTGAAGCTTTCTTT. Translated: CASSLMTGGNTEAFF. The chain couples TRBV28 to TRBJ1-1; TRBD1 agrees at 9 bases. With 5 bases clipped from V and 2 bases from J, the junction kept 6 bases outside the gene matches. This CDR3 has 15 residues. Germline loops: CDR1 MDHEN, CDR2 SYDVKM.

V gene TRBV10-3 combines with J gene TRBJ2-7; D might be TRBD1 (6 bases). Germline V CDR1 and CDR2: ENHRY, SYGVKD. The CDR3 runs to 14 residues. The V and J ends lost 4 bases and 1 base respectively, with 11 bases between them. CDR3 sequence: CAISGDMRSYEQYF. The CDR3 bases are TGTGCCATCAGTGGGGACATGAGGTCCTACGAGCAGTACTTC.

The V call is TRBV5-5, the J call TRBJ2-2; possibly TRBD2 for D (6 bases). In germline, CDR1 is SGHKS, CDR2 YYEKEE (reference sequence). The CDR3 covers 16 residues. V dropped 0 bases and J dropped 5 bases, with 14 bases sitting between them. The CDR3 DNA reads as TGTGCCAGCAGCTTGGGCGGGACGCAGGGTACCGGGGAGCTGTTTTTT. Its protein product is CASSLGGTQGTGELFF.

The rearrangement links TRBV7-9 to TRBJ2-2; D is unclear. V lost 0 bases and J 6 bases, leaving 11 bases between the germline ends. Germline assignment: CDR1 SEHNR and CDR2 FQNEAQ (reference sequence). The CDR3 totals 15 residues. The CDR3 DNA reads TGTGCCAGCAGCTTAGCCCGTCGGTCTCCCGGGGAGCTGTTTTTT. The encoded protein is CASSLARRSPGELFF.

The CDR3 region has the DNA TGCAGCGCCGCATACAGGGGAAGGAACACTGAAGCTTTCTTT. Translating gives CSAAYRGRNTEAFF. The chain carries TRBV29-1 and TRBJ1-1; 7 nucleotides line up with TRBD1. Per germline, CDR1 SQVTM and CDR2 ANQGSEA. The CDR3 loop spans 14 amino acids. The J segment lost 1 base and the V segment lost 7 bases, leaving 9 bases of the junction unmatched.

The chain is built from TRBV6-1 and TRBJ1-6, with D possibly being TRBD1 (6 bases). This CDR3 comprises 15 residues. Germline V gives CDR1 MNHNS, CDR2 SASEGT. The V end was cut by 1 base, the J end by 7 bases, with 11 bases between. The CDR3 loop is CASSEVGGGNSPLHF. CDR3 DNA sequence: TGTGCCAGCAGTGAAGTAGGGGGTGGCAATTCACCCCTCCACTTT.

The chain is built from TRBV7-2 and TRBJ2-1, with 12 positions matching TRBD2. V lost 5 bases, J lost 4 bases, and 6 bases stayed unmatched. Germline CDR1 SGHTA, CDR2 FQGNSA. CDR3 length: 16 amino acids. As DNA, the CDR3 is TGTGCCAGCAGCCTCGGACTAGCGGGGAAATACAATGAGCAGTTCTTC. Encoded protein: CASSLGLAGKYNEQFF.

V is TRBV29-1 and J is TRBJ2-1; TRBD2 agrees at 15 bases. The V segment lost 6 bases and the J segment 7 bases; nucleotides outside the gene matches: 4. Germline V CDR1 and CDR2: SQVTM, ANQGSEA. The CDR3 is made up of 14 amino acids. CDR3 coding DNA: TGCAGCGTGGTCGGGACTAGCGGGGGGAATGAGCAGTTCTTC. Its translation is CSVVGTSGGNEQFF.

J is TRBJ2-5 and V is TRBV7-9, with D maybe TRBD1 (6 bases). Per germline, CDR1 SEHNR and CDR2 FQNEAQ (reference sequence). This CDR3 comprises 15 residues. The V end was cut by 4 bases, the J end by 1 base, with 13 bases between. This chain's CDR3 is CASSSTGHLQETQYF. As DNA, the CDR3 is TGTGCCAGCAGCTCGACGGGACACCTCCAAGAGACCCAGTACTTC.

The table lists this clone with a count of one. The chain employs TRBV5-4 and TRBJ1-6; D is unclear. There are 17 residues in the CDR3. Deletions cut 0 bases from V and 1 base from J, with 11 bases between. The germline V gene encodes CDR1 SGHNT and CDR2 YYREEE (reference sequence). Written as DNA, the CDR3 is TGTGCCAGCAGCTTGGCGGGGTCTGGATCCTATAATTCACCCCTCCACTTT. Amino acids: CASSLAGSGSYNSPLHF.

V is TRBV6-5 and J is TRBJ1-2, with TRBD1 as a possible D gene (5 bases). Germline V CDR1 and CDR2: MNHEY, SVGAGI. The CDR3 has 13 residues. Between the trimmed V and J ends, which lost 6 bases and 1 base, there was a span of 9 bases. The CDR3 DNA reads TGTGCCAGCAGAACAGGCCTTAACTATGGCTACACCTTC. It is translated as CASRTGLNYGYTF.

The chain joins TRBV18 to TRBJ2-1, with TRBD1 matching 10 bases. This CDR3 spans 14 amino acids. CDR1 and CDR2 (germline): KGHSH, LQKENI. The V and J ends lost 3 bases and 8 bases, in that order; junction bases with no gene match: 4. Written as DNA, the CDR3 is TGTGCCAGCTCACCCGGGACAGGGGTTCATGAGCAGTTCTTC. Residues: CASSPGTGVHEQFF. Complete variable domain (other parts from reference TRBV18 and TRBJ2-1): NAGVMQNPRHLVRRRGQEARLRCSPMKGHSHVYWYRQLPEEGLKFMVYLQKENIIDESGMPKERFSAEFPKEGPSILRIQQVVRGDSAAYFCASSPGTGVHEQFFGPGTRLTVL.

The rearrangement links TRBV5-1 to TRBJ2-3; D is undetermined. Per the germline V gene, CDR1 is SGHRS and CDR2 is YFSETQ. The CDR3 is 14 residues long. The V end lost 7 bases, the J end lost 4 bases, and 16 bases lay between the germline ends. CDR3 nucleotides: TGCGCCAGCGCCCCGGATAGCTTCGCAGATACGCAGTATTTT. Amino acid sequence: CASAPDSFADTQYF.

This clone was detected only once. This sequence joins TRBV6-5 and TRBJ2-5; tentative D call: TRBD1 (6 bases). This CDR3 spans 15 amino acids. CDR1 is MNHEY, CDR2 SVGAGI, per germline. V dropped 6 bases and J dropped 7 bases, with 21 bases sitting between them. The CDR3 reads CASSHTQGRPGTQYF. The DNA of the CDR3 is TGTGCCAGCAGCCACACGCAGGGGCGCCCTGGGACCCAGTACTTC.

V is TRBV27 and J is TRBJ2-5; the match to TRBD2 covers 7 bases. The ends lost 2 bases at V and 1 base at J; junction bases unmatched: 4. The CDR3 is 15 residues long. Germline lookup yields CDR1 MNHEY and CDR2 SMNVEV (reference sequence). CDR3 sequence reads: CASSLAGRGQETQYF. In DNA, the CDR3 is TGTGCCAGCAGTTTAGCTGGGAGGGGCCAAGAGACCCAGTACTTC.

This clone was counted once. The chain links TRBV30 to TRBJ1-5, with D perhaps TRBD1 (5 bases). V shed 4 bases and J shed 5 bases, with 12 bases lying between them. This CDR3 has 13 residues. CDR1 and CDR2 (germline): GTSNPN, SVGIG (reference sequence). The CDR3 sequence is CAWNAGGDQPQHF. The CDR3 DNA reads TGTGCCTGGAATGCGGGAGGGGATCAGCCCCAGCATTTT.

The chain is built from TRBV21-1 and TRBJ1-2. TRBV21-1 is listed as a pseudogene. The CDR3 has 14 amino acids. The chain's CDR3 is CASSTYRGNYGYTF. The CDR3 nucleotides read TGTGCCAGCAGCACCTACCGGGGGAACTATGGCTACACCTTC.

This chain joins TRBV6-1 and TRBJ1-4; D perhaps matches TRBD1 (5 bases). The CDR3 loop spans 14 amino acids. V was pared by 3 bases and J by 8 bases, with 13 bases between. From germline, CDR1 is MNHNS and CDR2 SASEGT. CDR3 loop: CASSEGRGTEKLFF. In DNA form, the CDR3 reads TGTGCCAGCAGTGAGGGAAGGGGAACGGAAAAACTGTTTTTT.

The rearrangement uses TRBV5-1 and TRBJ2-4; 10 positions match TRBD2. The trim removed 0 bases at V and 1 base at J, leaving 1 base unmatched. Germline V lookup: CDR1 SGHRS, CDR2 YFSETQ. CDR3 length: 16 amino acids. The CDR3 nucleotides are TGCGCCAGCAGCTTGGTAGCGGGGGGTGCCAAAAACATTCAGTACTTC. Translated, it gives CASSLVAGGAKNIQYF.